The clone carrying this T cell receptor (beta chain) was seen a few times. The target antigen is unknown. CDR3 length equals 15 residues. Germline CDR1 reads LNHNV; CDR2 reads YYDKDF (reference sequence). V lost 0 bases, J lost 10 bases, and 8 bases stayed unmatched. These data belong to a study of cytomegalovirus exposure and HLA in healthy donors. Study-wide findings and caveats: Analysis was carried out at a later point, and it linked a missense DCLRE1C variant to TCR beta V- and J-gene trimming. Investigators reported 164 TCR beta chains as tied to cytomegalovirus. A likely sequencing artifact accounted for one observed cluster of highly shared sequence variants.

The primer mix had 60 Vbeta and 13 Jbeta primers. Profiled with immunoSEQ multiplex PCR; TCRdb holds only in-frame clones, not every one. The sample consists of fewer than 300,000 clones, roughly 80% of them appearing once. Sequencing was done on a sample of PBMCs. The rearrangement links TRBV15 to TRBJ2-1; 8 bases are a match to TRBD2. This clonotype was obtained from a girl aged 2-15 years in good health and CMV-seronegative. CDR3: CATSRDLGLVKEQFF. As DNA, the CDR3 is TGTGCCACCAGCAGAGATCTGGGACTAGTCAAGGAGCAGTTCTTC. Complete variable domain (other parts from reference TRBV15 and TRBJ2-1): DAMVIQNPRYQVTQFGKPVTLSCSQTLNHNVMYWYQQKSSQAPKLLFHYYDKDFNNEADTPDNFQSRRPNTSFCFLDIRSPGLGDTAMYLCATSRDLGLVKEQFFGPGTRLTVL.